The 18 T cell receptor beta chains listed next were all sequenced from one sample in a study of T-cell memory formation after mild COVID-19. TCRdb ran MiXCR on the 5' RACE reads and lists one entry per CDR3 protein. The data hold about 240,000 distinct CDR3 sequences, with 9.4% observed a single time. Source material: PBMCs or a T cell subset sorted from them (not recorded which). The receptors stem from a young man who had mild COVID-19 (a few samples of this study predate the infection). Cell type and time point are not known.

The rearrangement joins TRBV3-1 to TRBJ1-5; D is unclear. This CDR3 is 13 amino acids long. Trimming left V 1 base short and J 5 bases short, with 6 bases between. The germline V gene encodes CDR1 LGHDT and CDR2 YNNKEL (reference sequence). The CDR3: CASSQGNYQPQHF. CDR3 nucleotides: TGTGCCAGCAGCCAAGGAAATTATCAGCCCCAGCATTTT.

The rearrangement uses TRBV5-1 and TRBJ2-5; the D gene could be TRBD1 or TRBD2 (5 bases each). This CDR3 contains 14 residues. CDR1 and CDR2 from the germline V gene are SGHRS and YFSETQ. Trimming removed 6 bases from V and 1 base from J, with 13 bases in between. The CDR3: CASKLTGTQETQYF. The DNA of the CDR3 is TGCGCCAGCAAATTGACGGGGACCCAAGAGACCCAGTACTTC. The full variable domain, rest sourced from reference TRBV5-1 and TRBJ2-5, is KAGVTQTPRYLIKTRGQQVTLSCSPISGHRSVSWYQQTPGQGLQFLFEYFSETQRNKGNFPGRFSGRQFSNSRSEMNVSTLELGDSALYLCASKLTGTQETQYFGPGTRLLVL.

This clonotype was observed a few times. The chain has TRBV5-1 and TRBJ1-3, with no clear D. V was trimmed by 0 bases and J by 0 bases, leaving 13 bases between them. The CDR3 is 17 amino acids. Per the germline V gene, CDR1 is SGHRS and CDR2 is YFSETQ. The chain's CDR3 is CASSLALVGSSGNTIYF. CDR3 in DNA: TGCGCCAGCAGCTTGGCGCTGGTAGGGAGCTCTGGAAACACCATATATTTT.

This clonotype showed up just a few times. The J gene is TRBJ1-5, the V gene TRBV7-8, with 11 bases fitting TRBD1. The germline V gene encodes CDR1 SGHVS and CDR2 FQNEAQ. The CDR3 consists of 17 residues. The V segment lost 5 bases and the J segment 2 bases; nucleotides outside the gene matches: 8. The DNA for the CDR3 is TGTGCCAGCAGCCGACGGACAGGGGGCCGGGGCAATCAGCCCCAGCATTTT. Protein product: CASSRRTGGRGNQPQHF.

The chain recombines TRBV5-1 with TRBJ2-7, with TRBD2 matching 9 bases. Germline V lookup: CDR1 SGHRS, CDR2 YFSETQ. The ends lost 5 bases at V and 4 bases at J; junction bases unmatched: 10. There are 15 residues in the CDR3. In nucleotides, the CDR3 is TGCGCCAGCAGAATCGGGGCGGGGGGGTTGTACGAGCAGTACTTC. As protein: CASRIGAGGLYEQYF. Filled out from reference TRBV5-1 and TRBJ2-7, the complete variable domain reads KAGVTQTPRYLIKTRGQQVTLSCSPISGHRSVSWYQQTPGQGLQFLFEYFSETQRNKGNFPGRFSGRQFSNSRSEMNVSTLELGDSALYLCASRIGAGGLYEQYFGPGTRLTVT.

This clonotype has more than one count but fewer than ten. V gene TRBV6-5 combines with J gene TRBJ2-1, with TRBD2 matching 7 bases. This CDR3 region has 15 residues. Germline-derived CDR1 and CDR2 are MNHEY and SVGAGI. The J segment lost 1 base and the V segment lost 6 bases, leaving 6 bases of the junction unmatched. CDR3 residues: CASSHGRGSYNEQFF. CDR3 nucleotides: TGTGCCAGCAGCCATGGGCGGGGGTCCTACAATGAGCAGTTCTTC.

The chain is built from TRBV11-2 and TRBJ2-1, with a possible D match to TRBD2 (5 bases). Germline CDR1 is SGHAT and CDR2 is FQNNGV. This CDR3 comprises 15 residues. V dropped 5 bases and J dropped 3 bases, with 14 bases sitting between them. The CDR3 loop reads CASSQLRGFYNEQFF. In nucleotides, the CDR3 is TGTGCCAGCAGCCAACTCCGGGGTTTCTACAATGAGCAGTTCTTC.

This clonotype was seen repeatedly, ten times or more. The V call is TRBV20-1, the J call TRBJ2-3; either TRBD1 or TRBD2 may supply D (5 bases each). The CDR3 runs to 16 residues. V was shortened by 5 bases and J by 0 bases, with 18 bases between the two germline ends. Germline CDR1 and CDR2: DFQATT and SNEGSKA (reference sequence). CDR3 sequence: CSAHPQFGASTDTQYF. As DNA, the CDR3 is TGCAGTGCTCATCCCCAATTCGGGGCTAGCACAGATACGCAGTATTTT.

The chain couples TRBV6-5 to TRBJ1-1; possibly TRBD1 for D (6 bases). The germline V gene encodes CDR1 MNHEY and CDR2 SVGAGI. Between the trimmed V and J ends, which lost 0 bases and 5 bases, there was a span of 10 bases. This CDR3 has 14 amino acids. In DNA, the CDR3 is TGTGCCAGCAGTTACTCGGGGCAGGGGACTGAAGCTTTCTTT. Protein sequence: CASSYSGQGTEAFF.

This clonotype was counted between two and nine times. The V gene is TRBV4-2, the J gene TRBJ1-4, with D uncertain. Trimming stripped 1 base from V and 8 bases from J, with 8 bases between. The CDR3 is 13 amino acids. Germline CDR1 is LGHNA and CDR2 is YNFKEQ. The CDR3, as DNA: TGTGCCAGCAGCCAAGGGGGAAAAGAAAAACTGTTTTTT. The encoded protein is CASSQGGKEKLFF.

Only a few counts were recorded for this clonotype. The chain combines TRBV5-1 with TRBJ2-1; D gene uncertain. Trimming removed 4 bases from V and 6 bases from J, with 11 bases in between. The CDR3 totals 13 residues. Germline V gene sequence: CDR1 SGHRS, CDR2 YFSETQ. The CDR3 bases are TGCGCCAGCAGCAGGACCCTGGGCAATGAGCAGTTCTTC. Translated, it gives CASSRTLGNEQFF.

CDR3 protein: CASSPRTSGGMYQETQYF. The CDR3 nucleotides are TGTGCCAGCTCACCCCGGACTAGCGGGGGGATGTACCAAGAGACCCAGTACTTC. This rearrangement joins TRBV18 to TRBJ2-5; 14 positions agree with TRBD2. V lost 3 bases, J lost 0 bases, and 6 bases stayed unmatched. Germline assignment: CDR1 KGHSH and CDR2 LQKENI. The CDR3 is 18 amino acids. Complete variable domain (other parts from reference TRBV18 and TRBJ2-5): NAGVMQNPRHLVRRRGQEARLRCSPMKGHSHVYWYRQLPEEGLKFMVYLQKENIIDESGMPKERFSAEFPKEGPSILRIQQVVRGDSAAYFCASSPRTSGGMYQETQYFGPGTRLLVL.

In this sample, this clonotype turned up a few times. The chain combines TRBV5-1 with TRBJ2-5; tentatively, D is TRBD1 or TRBD2 (5 bases each). V dropped 5 bases and J dropped 1 base, with 15 bases sitting between them. Germline lookup yields CDR1 SGHRS and CDR2 YFSETQ. The CDR3 has 15 residues. CDR3 nucleotides: TGCGCCAGCAGATCCGCCGGGACCACCCAAGAGACCCAGTACTTC. Translation gives CASRSAGTTQETQYF.

The chain carries TRBV29-1 and TRBJ2-2; D may be TRBD1 (6 bases). CDR3 length: 14 residues. Germline V gives CDR1 SQVTM, CDR2 ANQGSEA. V lost 6 bases to trimming and J lost 1 base, with 12 bases between them. CDR3 nucleotide sequence: TGCAGCGTGGAGCTGGACAGGAACACCGGGGAGCTGTTTTTT. Translated: CSVELDRNTGELFF.

Only a few counts were recorded for this clonotype. The chain carries TRBV28 and TRBJ2-7, with 12 bases aligning to TRBD2. CDR1 is MDHEN, CDR2 SYDVKM, per germline. The CDR3 sequence is 16 residues long. V lost 5 bases to trimming and J lost 3 bases; unmatched junction nucleotides: 8. The CDR3 sequence is CASSPLGLAGSYEQYV. The CDR3 DNA is TGTGCCAGCAGTCCCCTCGGACTAGCGGGGAGCTACGAGCAGTACGTC.

The CDR3 region has the DNA TGTGCCAGCAGCCTGACAGCCCCAAGGACCAAAAACATTCAGTACTTC. This translates into CASSLTAPRTKNIQYF. The chain carries TRBV5-6 and TRBJ2-4; the D gene is possibly TRBD1 (5 bases). There are 16 residues in the CDR3. In germline, CDR1 is SGHDT, CDR2 YYEEEE. With 4 bases removed from V and 2 bases from J, the gap between germline ends came to 16 bases.

The V call is TRBV4-3, the J call TRBJ1-1; D uncertain. This CDR3 comprises 14 residues. V was trimmed by 4 bases and J by 7 bases, leaving 16 bases between them. Per germline, CDR1 LGHNA and CDR2 YSLEER. The CDR3 coding sequence is TGCGCCAGCAGCCCCTCGGCAGATACCCTTGAAGCTTTCTTT. Translating gives CASSPSADTLEAFF.

This clonotype occurred a few times. The rearrangement uses TRBV7-9 and TRBJ2-3; no definite D call. Germline V gene sequence: CDR1 SEHNR, CDR2 FQNEAQ (reference sequence). The length of the CDR3 is 14 residues. The V and J ends lost 5 bases and 3 bases respectively, with 12 bases between them. CDR3 nucleotides: TGTGCCAGCAGCCCCCGGCAAAGTACAGATACGCAGTATTTT. Translating it yields CASSPRQSTDTQYF.